Each of the 23 T cell receptor beta chains below was sequenced from the same sample in a study of human T cells and chemical hapten exposure. One entry per CDR3 protein results from TCRdb running MiXCR on the RACE reads. The repertoire consists of tens of thousands of distinct CDR3 sequences, with about 9% occurring once and the leading ten covering 11% to 15%. Time point indicated: pre-sensitization, week 0. Treatment in this sample: therapeutic diphenylcyclopropenone sensitization with weekly scalp DPC. The source material was whole blood, sampled in connection with sensitization to the hapten diphenylcyclopropenone (DPC). The receptors here all came from a middle-aged woman with alopecia areata. Some clones in this sample may be carry-over from other donors' samples.

This clonotype was recorded at least ten times. This rearrangement joins TRBV7-9 to TRBJ2-3; TRBD2 aligns across 8 bases. V shed 2 bases, J shed 0 bases, and the junction held 1 base outside the gene matches. CDR1 is SEHNR, CDR2 FQNEAQ, per germline (reference sequence). This CDR3 contains 15 residues. The CDR3 sequence: CASSLSGSSTDTQYF. The CDR3 DNA reads as TGTGCCAGCAGCTTAAGCGGGAGTAGCACAGATACGCAGTATTTT.

In its sample, this clonotype was seen many times. DNA of the CDR3: TGCAGCGTGGGGACGGGTGCAACTAATGAAAAACTGTTTTTT. Protein: CSVGTGATNEKLFF. This chain uses TRBV29-1 with TRBJ1-4; TRBD1 is a possible D gene (5 bases). The germline V and J ends were trimmed by 6 bases and 0 bases, with 11 bases remaining between them. This CDR3 is 14 amino acids long. Germline lookup yields CDR1 SQVTM and CDR2 ANQGSEA. Full variable domain (outside the CDR3, taken from reference TRBV29-1 and TRBJ1-4): SAVISQKPSRDICQRGTSLTIQCQVDSQVTMMFWYRQQPGQSLTLIATANQGSEATYESGFVIDKFPISRPNLTFSTLTVSNMSPEDSSIYLCSVGTGATNEKLFFGSGTQLSVL.

The chain uses TRBV5-1 and TRBJ2-7; D possibly corresponds to TRBD2 (5 bases). The CDR3 is 15 residues long. The germline gives CDR1 SGHRS, CDR2 YFSETQ. V shed 0 bases and J shed 0 bases, with 10 bases lying between them. The CDR3 region is CASSLAPGNSYEQYF. In nucleotides, the CDR3 is TGCGCCAGCAGCTTGGCCCCGGGGAACTCCTACGAGCAGTACTTC. Together with reference TRBV5-1 and TRBJ2-7, the CDR3 gives the full variable domain: KAGVTQTPRYLIKTRGQQVTLSCSPISGHRSVSWYQQTPGQGLQFLFEYFSETQRNKGNFPGRFSGRQFSNSRSEMNVSTLELGDSALYLCASSLAPGNSYEQYFGPGTRLTVT.

This clonotype came up many times. The CDR3 DNA is TGTGCCAGCAGGGGACAGGGGGCGAGAGGCACTGAAGCTTTCTTT. As protein: CASRGQGARGTEAFF. The rearrangement uses TRBV2 and TRBJ1-1; TRBD1 matches 12 bases. Germline CDR1 SNHLY, CDR2 FYNNEI. Losses at the gene ends were 6 bases for V and 4 bases for J; bases not matched to a gene: 6. There are 15 residues in the CDR3.

This clonotype has a count of ten or more. The chain uses TRBV6-4 and TRBJ2-1, with D unclear. The germline V gene encodes CDR1 MRHNA and CDR2 SNTAGT. There are 13 residues in the CDR3. Trimming removed 7 bases from V and 9 bases from J, with 16 bases in between. In DNA form, the CDR3 reads TGTGCCAGCACCGACGGGTTGCTCGGTGAGCAGTTCTTC. Translating gives CASTDGLLGEQFF.

This clonotype has a handful of counts. The chain uses TRBV6-6 and TRBJ1-4; 12 nucleotides line up with TRBD1. This CDR3 contains 18 residues. After removal of 1 base from V and 0 bases from J, the junction contained 3 bases not matched to a gene. In germline, CDR1 is MNHNY, CDR2 SVGAGI (reference sequence). DNA of the CDR3: TGTGCCAGCAGTTACTGGGACAGGGGGCCCGCAACTAATGAAAAACTGTTTTTT. Protein sequence: CASSYWDRGPATNEKLFF.

This clonotype appeared many times. The rearrangement joins TRBV29-1 to TRBJ1-6; the D gene is possibly TRBD1 (5 bases). Trimming shortened V by 3 bases and J by 5 bases, and 8 bases separated the two germline ends. In germline, CDR1 is SQVTM, CDR2 ANQGSEA. CDR3 length: 13 residues. The CDR3 DNA is TGCAGCGTTGACCCAGGGAATAATTCACCCCTCCACTTT. It codes for CSVDPGNNSPLHF.

This clonotype has ten or more counts. J is TRBJ2-3 and V is TRBV12-5; D possibly corresponds to TRBD1 (5 bases). In germline, CDR1 is LGHNT, CDR2 FRNRAP. The CDR3 loop spans 17 amino acids. Trimming took 4 bases from V and 2 from J, leaving 19 bases between them. The CDR3 region is CASGYPPSTDDTDTQYF. The DNA of the CDR3 is TGTGCTAGTGGTTACCCACCATCGACAGACGACACAGATACGCAGTATTTT. The full variable domain, rest sourced from reference TRBV12-5 and TRBJ2-3, is DARVTQTPRHKVTEMGQEVTMRCQPILGHNTVFWYRQTMMQGLELLAYFRNRAPLDDSGMPKDRFSAEMPDATLATLKIQPSEPRDSAVYFCASGYPPSTDDTDTQYFGPGTRLTVL.

Ten or more counts support this clonotype. The chain links TRBV29-1 to TRBJ2-5; 13 bases match TRBD2. V trimming: 7 bases; J trimming: 5 bases; junction bases outside the gene matches: 13. The germline V gene has CDR1 SQVTM and CDR2 ANQGSEA. This CDR3 has 16 amino acids. This chain's CDR3 is CSATGTSGVSGETQYF. The CDR3 DNA sequence: TGCAGCGCCACCGGGACTAGCGGGGTATCTGGTGAGACCCAGTACTTC.

This clonotype occurred many times. The chain uses TRBV19 and TRBJ2-5, with 7 bases fitting TRBD1. The CDR3 contains 15 residues. Germline lookup yields CDR1 LNHDA and CDR2 SQIVND (reference sequence). The V and J ends lost 3 bases and 3 bases, in that order; junction bases with no gene match: 7. The CDR3: CASSIWGTVEETQYF. The DNA for the CDR3 is TGTGCCAGTAGTATTTGGGGGACAGTCGAAGAGACCCAGTACTTC.

This clonotype was picked up one time. The chain has TRBV4-1 and TRBJ1-3, with D tentatively TRBD1 (6 bases). Trimming took 5 bases from V and 0 from J, leaving 35 bases between them. The CDR3 sequence is 23 residues long. Germline V gene lookup returns CDR1 MGHRA and CDR2 YSYEKL. CDR3 DNA sequence: TGCGCCAGCAGCGGAATAGTAGCGCCTGACAGTTCAAGGGGGGATCTCTCTGGAAACACCATATATTTT. It translates to CASSGIVAPDSSRGDLSGNTIYF.

This clonotype was counted ten times or more. This chain joins TRBV6-2 or TRBV6-3 and TRBJ2-3, with TRBD2 as a possible D gene (6 bases). CDR1 is MNHEY, CDR2 SVGEGT, per germline. V lost 7 bases and J lost 2, with 10 bases in between. The CDR3 runs to 13 residues. CDR3 sequence: CASNGGLTDTQYF. CDR3 nucleotide sequence: TGTGCCAGCAACGGGGGACTCACAGATACGCAGTATTTT.

Only a few counts were recorded for this clonotype. This chain connects TRBV4-1 to TRBJ2-7, with 13 bases identical to TRBD2. CDR1 and CDR2 (germline): MGHRA, YSYEKL. After removal of 4 bases from V and 10 bases from J, the junction contained 13 bases not matched to a gene. This CDR3 comprises 16 residues. CDR3 sequence (DNA): TGCGCCAGCAGCCCCCTAGGACTAGCGGGGGTCTCGGGACAGTACTTC. Protein: CASSPLGLAGVSGQYF.

This clonotype has a handful of counts. The rearrangement uses TRBV7-8 and TRBJ2-2; the match to TRBD1 covers 11 bases. The length of the CDR3 is 17 residues. CDR1 is SGHVS and CDR2 is FQNEAQ in the germline V gene. The V and J ends lost 1 base and 7 bases, in that order; junction bases with no gene match: 8. The CDR3 reads CASSLVRTGGANGELFF. CDR3 sequence (DNA): TGTGCCAGCAGCTTAGTCAGGACAGGGGGCGCGAACGGGGAGCTGTTTTTT.

This clonotype has ten or more counts. The CDR3 DNA reads as TGTGCCAGCAGTTTAATACAGGGAACAGATACGCAGTATTTT. It encodes CASSLIQGTDTQYF. The rearrangement links TRBV12-3 or TRBV12-4 to TRBJ2-3, with D maybe TRBD1 (6 bases). Trimming stripped 2 bases from V and 3 bases from J, with 9 bases between. CDR3 length: 14 residues.

The sample holds many counts of this clonotype. V and J are TRBV6-4 and TRBJ2-1; weak D call: TRBD2 (7 bases). V lost 4 bases and J 6 bases, leaving 13 bases between the germline ends. Germline loops: CDR1 MRHNA, CDR2 SNTAGT. This CDR3 comprises 14 residues. Written as DNA, the CDR3 is TGTGCCAGCAGTGTAGGAGGGGGGGCCAATGAGCAGTTCTTC. Translated, it gives CASSVGGGANEQFF.

This clonotype occurred many times. The chain combines TRBV9 with TRBJ1-4, with unresolved D. The CDR3 contains 13 residues. The germline V and J ends were trimmed by 2 bases and 0 bases, with 2 bases remaining between them. Germline-derived CDR1 and CDR2 are SGDLS and YYNGEE. The DNA of the CDR3 is TGTGCCAGCAGCGTTGCAACTAATGAAAAACTGTTTTTT. Protein sequence: CASSVATNEKLFF.

A few counts support this clonotype. This sequence joins TRBV5-4 and TRBJ2-3; 10 nucleotides line up with TRBD2. Germline lookup yields CDR1 SGHNT and CDR2 YYREEE (reference sequence). The junction had 9 bases not matched to a gene; V was cut back by 2 bases and J by 3 bases. The CDR3 is 17 residues long. The CDR3 protein is CASSLPQTSGVTDTQYF. CDR3 sequence (DNA): TGTGCCAGCAGCTTACCTCAAACTAGCGGGGTAACAGATACGCAGTATTTT.

This clonotype occurred many times. CDR3 in amino acids: CATSRAPLQGAPDTQYF. The DNA of the CDR3 is TGTGCCACCAGCAGAGCCCCACTTCAAGGGGCCCCAGATACGCAGTATTTT. This chain links TRBV15 with TRBJ2-3, with D tentatively TRBD1 (5 bases). The CDR3 runs to 17 residues. The germline V gene has CDR1 LNHNV and CDR2 YYDKDF (reference sequence). V shed 1 base and J shed 4 bases, with 18 bases lying between them. The full variable domain, completed using reference TRBV15 and TRBJ2-3, is DAMVIQNPRYQVTQFGKPVTLSCSQTLNHNVMYWYQQKSSQAPKLLFHYYDKDFNNEADTPDNFQSRRPNTSFCFLDIRSPGLGDTAMYLCATSRAPLQGAPDTQYFGPGTRLTVL.

Only one count was recorded for this clonotype. This chain links TRBV3-1 with TRBJ2-7, with unresolved D. Trimming pared 8 bases from V and 2 bases from J, leaving 4 bases between. This CDR3 is built from 10 residues. Per germline, CDR1 LGHDT and CDR2 YNNKEL (reference sequence). CDR3: CASGTYEQYF. The CDR3 coding sequence is TGTGCCAGCGGGACCTACGAGCAGTACTTC.

The rearrangement uses TRBV11-1 and TRBJ1-1, with 7 bases lining up with TRBD1. After removal of 4 bases from V and 1 base from J, the junction contained 3 bases not matched to a gene. The germline CDR1 and CDR2 sequences are SGHAT and FQDESV (reference sequence). The CDR3 sequence is 14 residues long. As DNA, the CDR3 is TGTGCCAGCAGCTCGCACAGGGGGAACACTGAAGCTTTCTTT. Residues: CASSSHRGNTEAFF. Based on the CDR3 plus reference TRBV11-1 and TRBJ1-1, the full variable domain is EAEVAQSPRYKITEKSQAVAFWCDPISGHATLYWYRQILGQGPELLVQFQDESVVDDSQLPKDRFSAERLKGVDSTLKIQPAELGDSAMYLCASSSHRGNTEAFFGQGTRLTVV.

This clonotype was counted only a few times. The rearrangement links TRBV29-1 to TRBJ1-1; no clear D. V dropped 5 bases and J dropped 5 bases, with 18 bases sitting between them. The CDR3 is 14 residues long. Germline values: CDR1 SQVTM, CDR2 ANQGSEA. The CDR3 region has the DNA TGCAGCGTTCCTTTAACGGGCCTTGGGACTGAAGCTTTCTTT. It specifies CSVPLTGLGTEAFF.

This chain connects TRBV4-2 to TRBJ2-1; possible D gene TRBD2, 5 bases. V shed 1 base and J shed 6 bases, with 13 bases lying between them. The CDR3 is 15 amino acids. The germline gives CDR1 LGHNA, CDR2 YNFKEQ. The CDR3 DNA reads as TGTGCCAGCAGCCAAGGACACAGCGGAATCAATGAGCAGTTCTTC. Translated: CASSQGHSGINEQFF.